A selection of T cell receptor beta chains follows, all from one sample in a study of blood T cell repertoires in COVID-19. Here immunoSEQ multiplex PCR was the method, and the copy in TCRdb shows in-frame clones only, minus some. The sample lists about 21,000 clones, around 79% occurring once. The specimen was peripheral blood. The receptor source for this set is an elderly man with acute or convalescent COVID-19. Each CDR3 is given with its conserved first and last residue. D genes are given only for firm matches. Not every row has a clone size; where given, it reads once, few, many or a size class.

cdr3_nt,cdr3_aa,v_call,j_call,clone_size,d_call,cdr3_length
TGTGCCAGCAGCCCCACCCTGGGCGGGAGCACAGATACGCAGTATTTT,CASSPTLGGSTDTQYF,TRBV11-3,TRBJ2-3,-,-,16
TGTGCCAGCAGCTTGGGAATCACCCTACCCTACGAGCAGTACTTC,CASSLGITLPYEQYF,TRBV5-5,TRBJ2-7,-,-,15
TGTGCCAGCAGTGAGACAGAGAACTATGGCTACACCTTC,CASSETENYGYTF,TRBV6-2/TRBV6-3,TRBJ1-2,-,-,13
TGTGCCAGCAGCCCAGGGACAGGGTCGCGGCAGCCCCAGCATTTT,CASSPGTGSRQPQHF,TRBV11-2,TRBJ1-5,-,TRBD1,15
TGTGCCAGCAGCTTACCCGGGACTAGCGGCCGTACCTACGAGCAGTACTTC,CASSLPGTSGRTYEQYF,TRBV7-8,TRBJ2-7,-,TRBD2,17
TGTGCCAGCAGCTTTCCGGGACAGGGGTTAATTGGCTACACCTTC,CASSFPGQGLIGYTF,TRBV5-4,TRBJ1-2,-,TRBD1,15
TGTGCCCGATCAAAAAAGCGGAGTTCCTCCTACAATGAGCAGTTCTTC,CARSKKRSSSYNEQFF,TRBV30,TRBJ2-1,-,-,16
TGTGCCAGCAGTCGGACAGGGGCACAAGAGACCCAGTACTTC,CASSRTGAQETQYF,TRBV11-3,TRBJ2-5,-,TRBD1,14
TGTGCCAGTAGTGGGTCTAGCGGGTGGGGCAATGAGCAGTTCTTC,CASSGSSGWGNEQFF,TRBV19,TRBJ2-1,-,TRBD2,15
TGTGCCAGCAGCTTAGAGGGGGATACGGGAAGGGAGACTGAAGCTTTCTTT,CASSLEGDTGRETEAFF,TRBV7-6,TRBJ1-1,medium-sized,-,17
TGTGCCAGCAGAGAAGGACTAGCGGGACGCTACAATGAGCAGTTCTTC,CASREGLAGRYNEQFF,TRBV2,TRBJ2-1,many,TRBD2,16
TGTGCCAGCAGCCCATGGACTAGCGGGAACACCGGGGAGCTGTTTTTT,CASSPWTSGNTGELFF,TRBV11-2,TRBJ2-2,-,TRBD2,16
TGCGCCAGCTCCAACGCGGGGAACACTGAAGCTTTCTTT,CASSNAGNTEAFF,TRBV10-1,TRBJ1-1,-,-,13
TGTGCCTGGGGTCGCGACAGGCCCTATGGCTACACCTTC,CAWGRDRPYGYTF,TRBV30,TRBJ1-2,few,-,13
TGTGCCAGCAGTTTGACTACAGAGACCCAGTACTTC,CASSLTTETQYF,TRBV12-3/TRBV12-4,TRBJ2-5,-,-,12
TGTGCCAGCAGCTTGGTTACTAGCGGGAGCAATGAGCAGTTCTTC,CASSLVTSGSNEQFF,TRBV5-4,TRBJ2-1,-,TRBD2,15
TGTGCCAGCAGTTTATACCAGGGCCTAAACTACGAGCAGTACTTC,CASSLYQGLNYEQYF,TRBV27,TRBJ2-7,-,-,15
TGTGCCAGCAGGGAGCAGGGGGTCGATAATTCACCCCTCCACTTT,CASREQGVDNSPLHF,TRBV2,TRBJ1-6,-,TRBD1,15
TGTGCCAGCAGTCCTCAGGGGGCGGGGCGCAAAAAACTGTTTTTT,CASSPQGAGRKKLFF,TRBV28,TRBJ1-4,-,TRBD1,15